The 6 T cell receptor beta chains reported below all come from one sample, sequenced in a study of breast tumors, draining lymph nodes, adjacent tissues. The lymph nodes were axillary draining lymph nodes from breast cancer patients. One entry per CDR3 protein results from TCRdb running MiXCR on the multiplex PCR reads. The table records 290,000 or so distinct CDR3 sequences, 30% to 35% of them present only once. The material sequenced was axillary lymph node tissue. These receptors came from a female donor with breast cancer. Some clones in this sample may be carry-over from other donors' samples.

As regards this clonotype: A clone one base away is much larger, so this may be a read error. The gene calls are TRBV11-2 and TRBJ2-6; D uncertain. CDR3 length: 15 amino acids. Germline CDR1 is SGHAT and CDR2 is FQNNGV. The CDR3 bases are TGTGCCAGCAGCCCCTCCACATCTGCGGCCAACGTCCTGACTTTC. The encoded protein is CASSPSTSAANVLTF.

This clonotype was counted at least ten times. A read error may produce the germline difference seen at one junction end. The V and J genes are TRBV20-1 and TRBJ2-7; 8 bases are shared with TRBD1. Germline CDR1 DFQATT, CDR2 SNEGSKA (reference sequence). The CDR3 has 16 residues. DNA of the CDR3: TGCAGTGCTAGAGATCCCGGAACAGGGGGAACCTACGAACAGTACTTC. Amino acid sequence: CSARDPGTGGTYEQYF.

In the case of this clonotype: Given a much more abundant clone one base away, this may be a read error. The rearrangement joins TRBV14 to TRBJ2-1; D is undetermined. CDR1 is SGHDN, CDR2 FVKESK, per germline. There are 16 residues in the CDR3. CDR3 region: CASSQDLTSSYNAQFF. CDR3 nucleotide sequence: TGTGCCAGCAGCCAAGATCTGACGAGCTCCTACAATGCGCAGTTCTTC.

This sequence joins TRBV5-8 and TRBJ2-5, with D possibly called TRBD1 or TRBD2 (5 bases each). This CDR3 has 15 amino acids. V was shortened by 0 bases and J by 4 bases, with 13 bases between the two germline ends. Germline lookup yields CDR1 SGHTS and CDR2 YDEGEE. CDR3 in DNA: TGTGCCAGCAGCTTGGCGGGACCAGCAAGAGAGACCCAGTACTTC. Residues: CASSLAGPARETQYF.

CDR3 in DNA: TGTGCCATCAGTGAGGTCAGAGAGGGGTTGACTGAAGCTTTCTTT. It encodes CAISEVREGLTEAFF. The V call is TRBV10-3, the J call TRBJ1-1; tentatively, D is TRBD1 (5 bases). With 2 bases removed from V and 5 bases from J, the gap between germline ends came to 15 bases. Germline V gives CDR1 ENHRY, CDR2 SYGVKD. The CDR3 has 15 amino acids.

CDR3 sequence (DNA): TGTGCCAGTAGTATAGCGGGAGGAGGTGAGACCCAGTACTTC. Translating it yields CASSIAGGGETQYF. The chain couples TRBV19 to TRBJ2-5; 7 bases agree with TRBD2. The junction had 4 bases not matched to a gene; V was cut back by 1 base and J by 5 bases. This CDR3 comprises 14 residues. Germline V gene sequence: CDR1 LNHDA, CDR2 SQIVND (reference sequence).